A selection of T cell receptor beta chains follows, all from one sample in a study of siplizumab effects on memory and regulatory T cells. Generated by immunoSEQ multiplex PCR, the TCRdb table keeps only in-frame clones and is missing some. The sample records roughly 92,000 clones, around 94% being singletons. What was sequenced was non-Treg CD4+ T cells sorted from blood. These receptors all stem from a human donor in good health. Both conserved end residues are part of each CDR3. D genes are given only for firm matches. The listing skips clone size in some rows; elsewhere it reads once, few, many or a size class.

clone size: -
J gene: TRBJ2-7
V gene: TRBV5-1
D gene: TRBD1
CDR3 protein: CASSPTRDSAYEQYF
CDR3 DNA: TGCGCCAGCAGCCCAACCCGGGACAGCGCCTACGAGCAGTACTTC

clone size: -
J gene: TRBJ2-1
V gene: TRBV7-3
D gene: TRBD2
CDR3 protein: CASSLGEGRVEQFF
CDR3 DNA: TGTGCCAGCAGCTTGGGGGAGGGCCGGGTTGAGCAGTTCTTC

clone size: -
J gene: TRBJ2-6
V gene: TRBV7-3
D gene: -
CDR3 protein: CASSPLTRAPGANVLTF
CDR3 DNA: TGTGCCAGCAGCCCTCTTACAAGGGCCCCTGGGGCCAACGTCCTGACTTTC

clone size: once
J gene: TRBJ2-1
V gene: TRBV7-9
D gene: -
CDR3 protein: CASSLAGIRVDEQFF
CDR3 DNA: TGTGCCAGCAGCTTAGCCGGGATAAGGGTAGATGAGCAGTTCTTC

clone size: -
J gene: TRBJ2-7
V gene: TRBV10-2
D gene: -
CDR3 protein: CASRRGGNEQYF
CDR3 DNA: TGCGCCAGCAGGCGTGGGGGAAACGAGCAGTACTTC

clone size: -
J gene: TRBJ2-1
V gene: TRBV27
D gene: -
CDR3 protein: CASTQLASSYNEQFF
CDR3 DNA: TGTGCCAGCACTCAGCTGGCAAGCTCCTACAATGAGCAGTTCTTC

clone size: -
J gene: TRBJ2-5
V gene: TRBV7-9
D gene: -
CDR3 protein: CASSDHRGRRGSEETQYF
CDR3 DNA: TGTGCCAGCAGCGACCATAGGGGGAGGAGGGGAAGCGAAGAGACCCAGTACTTC

clone size: -
J gene: TRBJ2-3
V gene: TRBV11-1
D gene: TRBD1
CDR3 protein: CASSLIMGQYSDTQYF
CDR3 DNA: TGTGCCAGCAGTCTAATAATGGGACAGTATTCAGATACGCAGTATTTT

clone size: -
J gene: TRBJ2-1
V gene: TRBV7-2
D gene: -
CDR3 protein: CASSPSFRAYNEQFF
CDR3 DNA: TGTGCCAGCAGCCCTAGTTTCCGGGCCTACAATGAGCAGTTCTTC

clone size: -
J gene: TRBJ1-3
V gene: TRBV19
D gene: -
CDR3 protein: CASYDRTFSGNTIYF
CDR3 DNA: TGTGCCAGTTATGACAGAACCTTCTCTGGAAACACCATATATTTT

clone size: -
J gene: TRBJ2-7
V gene: TRBV28
D gene: -
CDR3 protein: CASSLRDSGSNF
CDR3 DNA: TGTGCCAGCAGTTTGCGGGACTCCGGGTCGAACTTC

clone size: -
J gene: TRBJ2-1
V gene: TRBV7-3
D gene: -
CDR3 protein: CASSSHPRDSINEQFF
CDR3 DNA: TGTGCCAGCAGCTCCCATCCCCGGGACTCGATCAATGAGCAGTTCTTC

clone size: -
J gene: TRBJ2-7
V gene: TRBV7-2
D gene: TRBD1
CDR3 protein: CASSPRAGGMEEQYF
CDR3 DNA: TGTGCCAGCAGCCCCCGGGCAGGGGGCATGGAAGAGCAGTACTTC

clone size: once
J gene: TRBJ2-5
V gene: TRBV5-5
D gene: -
CDR3 protein: CASSLFSRQETQYF
CDR3 DNA: TGTGCCAGCAGCTTGTTTTCAAGACAAGAGACCCAGTACTTC

clone size: -
J gene: TRBJ1-2
V gene: TRBV29-1
D gene: -
CDR3 protein: CSVAFLGGYGYTF
CDR3 DNA: TGCAGCGTTGCTTTTTTGGGGGGGTATGGCTACACCTTC

clone size: -
J gene: TRBJ2-2
V gene: TRBV5-6
D gene: TRBD1
CDR3 protein: CASSSRGRANTGELFF
CDR3 DNA: TGTGCCAGCAGCTCCAGGGGGCGGGCGAACACCGGGGAGCTGTTTTTT

clone size: once
J gene: TRBJ1-2
V gene: TRBV7-8
D gene: -
CDR3 protein: CASSFGNLLYTF
CDR3 DNA: TGTGCCAGCAGCTTCGGCAATCTCCTCTACACCTTC

clone size: -
J gene: TRBJ1-5
V gene: TRBV28
D gene: -
CDR3 protein: CASSFSGGRNQPQHF
CDR3 DNA: TGTGCCAGCAGTTTCAGCGGGGGGCGGAATCAGCCCCAGCATTTT

clone size: -
J gene: TRBJ1-1
V gene: TRBV29-1
D gene: -
CDR3 protein: CSETQGLTNTEAFF
CDR3 DNA: TGCAGCGAAACCCAGGGACTCACGAACACTGAAGCTTTCTTT

clone size: -
J gene: TRBJ2-7
V gene: TRBV19
D gene: TRBD1
CDR3 protein: CASSRYGQGNEQYF
CDR3 DNA: TGTGCCAGTAGTCGATACGGACAGGGTAACGAGCAGTACTTC

clone size: -
J gene: TRBJ2-5
V gene: TRBV5-1
D gene: TRBD1
CDR3 protein: CASSLEGGEQETQYF
CDR3 DNA: TGCGCCAGCAGCTTGGAAGGGGGCGAACAAGAGACCCAGTACTTC

clone size: -
J gene: TRBJ2-3
V gene: TRBV5-4
D gene: -
CDR3 protein: CASSPDTDTQYF
CDR3 DNA: TGTGCCAGCAGCCCCGACACAGATACGCAGTATTTT

clone size: -
J gene: TRBJ1-2
V gene: TRBV6-5
D gene: -
CDR3 protein: CASSYSPKGEYGYTF
CDR3 DNA: TGTGCCAGCAGTTACTCGCCTAAGGGAGAGTATGGCTACACCTTC

clone size: few
J gene: TRBJ2-3
V gene: TRBV7-9
D gene: TRBD2
CDR3 protein: CASSLRPGLAGADTQYF
CDR3 DNA: TGTGCCAGCAGCTTAAGGCCGGGACTAGCGGGAGCAGATACGCAGTATTTT

clone size: -
J gene: TRBJ2-7
V gene: TRBV6-5
D gene: -
CDR3 protein: CASSKGGGYEQYF
CDR3 DNA: TGTGCCAGCAGTAAGGGTGGGGGGTACGAGCAGTACTTC

clone size: -
J gene: TRBJ2-2
V gene: TRBV2
D gene: -
CDR3 protein: CASSVLGTGELFF
CDR3 DNA: TGTGCCAGCAGTGTGTTGGGAACCGGGGAGCTGTTTTTT

clone size: -
J gene: TRBJ2-1
V gene: TRBV7-2
D gene: -
CDR3 protein: CASSLVGHEQFF
CDR3 DNA: TGTGCCAGCAGCTTAGTTGGGCACGAGCAGTTCTTC

clone size: -
J gene: TRBJ1-5
V gene: TRBV4-1
D gene: -
CDR3 protein: CASSQGNGVGQPQHF
CDR3 DNA: TGCGCCAGCAGCCAAGGAAACGGGGTGGGTCAGCCCCAGCATTTT

clone size: -
J gene: TRBJ2-5
V gene: TRBV5-1
D gene: -
CDR3 protein: CASTVSDSQETQYF
CDR3 DNA: TGCGCCAGCACCGTCTCGGACAGTCAAGAGACCCAGTACTTC